Listed below are T cell receptor beta chains from one sample, sequenced in a study of blood T cell repertoires in COVID-19. Sequencing used immunoSEQ multiplex PCR; TCRdb keeps in-frame clones, though not all of them. The sample has approximately 170,000 clones; about 81% are singletons. The sequencing input was peripheral blood. These receptors all stem from a human donor in a cohort sampled during active COVID-19. The CDR3 runs from the conserved cysteine through the conserved F or W. The D gene is left open where the match is weak. Clone size is stated in some rows and not others, as once, few, many or a class when expanded.

CDR3aa: CASSYVGGNTQYF
CDR3nt: TGTGCCAGCAGTTACGTGGGGGGAAATACGCAGTATTTT
d_gene: -
j_gene: TRBJ2-3
len: 13
abundance: once
v_gene: TRBV6-5

CDR3aa: CATRSFGYEQYF
CDR3nt: TGTGCCACCCGCTCGTTCGGCTACGAGCAGTACTTC
d_gene: -
j_gene: TRBJ2-7
len: 12
abundance: -
v_gene: TRBV2

CDR3aa: CASSASPPTSSYNEQFF
CDR3nt: TGTGCCAGCAGTGCCTCTCCCCCGACAAGCTCCTACAATGAGCAGTTCTTC
d_gene: -
j_gene: TRBJ2-1
len: 17
abundance: -
v_gene: TRBV6-4

CDR3aa: CASSLRDRPTYGYTF
CDR3nt: TGTGCCAGCAGCCTCCGGGACAGACCAACCTATGGCTACACCTTC
d_gene: TRBD1
j_gene: TRBJ1-2
len: 15
abundance: -
v_gene: TRBV6-2/TRBV6-3

CDR3aa: CASSQVMEGGRYF
CDR3nt: TGTGCCAGCAGCCAAGTGATGGAGGGGGGGAGGTACTTC
d_gene: -
j_gene: TRBJ2-4
len: 13
abundance: -
v_gene: TRBV14

CDR3aa: CASSRVGGRQFF
CDR3nt: TGTGCCAGCAGCCGAGTAGGGGGCCGGCAGTTCTTC
d_gene: TRBD1
j_gene: TRBJ2-1
len: 12
abundance: once
v_gene: TRBV7-3

CDR3aa: CASSLDRATYNEQFF
CDR3nt: TGTGCCAGCAGTTTGGACAGGGCCACCTACAATGAGCAGTTCTTC
d_gene: TRBD1
j_gene: TRBJ2-1
len: 15
abundance: -
v_gene: TRBV6-5

CDR3aa: CAWSLNRGNYGYTF
CDR3nt: TGTGCCTGGAGTCTTAATCGGGGGAACTATGGCTACACCTTC
d_gene: -
j_gene: TRBJ1-2
len: 14
abundance: -
v_gene: TRBV30

CDR3aa: CAISDFRTGDQPQHF
CDR3nt: TGTGCCATCAGTGATTTCCGGACAGGGGATCAGCCCCAGCATTTT
d_gene: TRBD1
j_gene: TRBJ1-5
len: 15
abundance: few
v_gene: TRBV10-3

CDR3aa: CASKMTVSSSGNTIYF
CDR3nt: TGTGCCAGTAAAATGACAGTCTCCAGCTCTGGAAACACCATATATTTT
d_gene: -
j_gene: TRBJ1-3
len: 16
abundance: -
v_gene: TRBV19

CDR3aa: CASRPTGANSPLHF
CDR3nt: TGTGCCAGCAGACCGACAGGGGCGAATTCACCCCTCCACTTT
d_gene: TRBD1
j_gene: TRBJ1-6
len: 14
abundance: -
v_gene: TRBV25-1

CDR3aa: CASSLSSGIYEQYF
CDR3nt: TGTGCCAGCAGTTTATCTAGCGGAATCTACGAGCAGTACTTC
d_gene: TRBD2
j_gene: TRBJ2-7
len: 14
abundance: few
v_gene: TRBV11-1

CDR3aa: CASSPDRHEQYF
CDR3nt: TGTGCCAGCAGCCCGGACAGGCACGAGCAGTACTTC
d_gene: TRBD1
j_gene: TRBJ2-7
len: 12
abundance: -
v_gene: TRBV5-4

CDR3aa: CASSEAQETQYF
CDR3nt: TGTGCCAGCAGTGAGGCCCAAGAGACCCAGTACTTC
d_gene: -
j_gene: TRBJ2-5
len: 12
abundance: -
v_gene: TRBV25-1

CDR3aa: CASSPDRGRVEKLFF
CDR3nt: TGTGCCAGCAGTCCAGACAGGGGGCGTGTTGAAAAACTGTTTTTT
d_gene: TRBD1
j_gene: TRBJ1-4
len: 15
abundance: -
v_gene: TRBV28

CDR3aa: CATGGGLYSPLHF
CDR3nt: TGTGCCACCGGGGGGGGCTTGTATTCACCCCTCCACTTT
d_gene: -
j_gene: TRBJ1-6
len: 13
abundance: -
v_gene: TRBV12-3/TRBV12-4

CDR3aa: CASSRGQGVSGNTEAFF
CDR3nt: TGTGCCAGCAGCCGGGGACAGGGAGTGAGTGGGAACACTGAAGCTTTCTTT
d_gene: TRBD1
j_gene: TRBJ1-1
len: 17
abundance: -
v_gene: TRBV3-1/TRBV3-2

CDR3aa: CAWSPPGLNYEQYF
CDR3nt: TGTGCCTGGAGTCCCCCGGGACTCAATTACGAGCAGTACTTC
d_gene: -
j_gene: TRBJ2-7
len: 14
abundance: -
v_gene: TRBV30

CDR3aa: CASSETGDQPQHF
CDR3nt: TGTGCCAGCAGTGAAACAGGGGATCAGCCCCAGCATTTT
d_gene: TRBD1
j_gene: TRBJ1-5
len: 13
abundance: -
v_gene: TRBV6-1

CDR3aa: CSVEDIYGYTF
CDR3nt: TGCAGCGTTGAAGACATCTATGGCTACACCTTC
d_gene: -
j_gene: TRBJ1-2
len: 11
abundance: -
v_gene: TRBV29-1